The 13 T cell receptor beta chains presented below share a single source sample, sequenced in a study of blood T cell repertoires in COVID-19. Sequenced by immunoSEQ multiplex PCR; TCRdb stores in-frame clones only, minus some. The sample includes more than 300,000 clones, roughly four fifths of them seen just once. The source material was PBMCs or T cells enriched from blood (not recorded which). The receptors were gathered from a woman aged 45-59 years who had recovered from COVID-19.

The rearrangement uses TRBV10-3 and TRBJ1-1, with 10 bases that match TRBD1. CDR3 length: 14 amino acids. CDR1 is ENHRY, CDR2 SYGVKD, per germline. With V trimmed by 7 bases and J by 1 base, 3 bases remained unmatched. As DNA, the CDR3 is TGTGCCATCAAAAGGGACAGGGGGAACACTGAAGCTTTCTTT. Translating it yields CAIKRDRGNTEAFF.

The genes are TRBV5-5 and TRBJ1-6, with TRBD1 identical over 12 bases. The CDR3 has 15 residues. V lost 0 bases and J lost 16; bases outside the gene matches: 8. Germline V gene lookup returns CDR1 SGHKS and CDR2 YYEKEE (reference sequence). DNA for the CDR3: TGTGCCAGCAGCTTGGGCCCTGGGACAGGGGGCGGACTCCACTTT. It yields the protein CASSLGPGTGGGLHF. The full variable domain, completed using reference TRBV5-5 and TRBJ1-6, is DAGVTQSPTHLIKTRGQQVTLRCSPISGHKSVSWYQQVLGQGPQFIFQYYEKEERGRGNFPDRFSARQFPNYSSELNVNALLLGDSALYLCASSLGPGTGGGLHFGNGTRLTVT.

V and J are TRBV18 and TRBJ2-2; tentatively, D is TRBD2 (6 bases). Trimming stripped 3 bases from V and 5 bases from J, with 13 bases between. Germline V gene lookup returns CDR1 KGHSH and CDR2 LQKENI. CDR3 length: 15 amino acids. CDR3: CASSPASVETGELFF. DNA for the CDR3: TGTGCCAGCTCACCGGCTAGCGTAGAAACCGGGGAGCTGTTTTTT.

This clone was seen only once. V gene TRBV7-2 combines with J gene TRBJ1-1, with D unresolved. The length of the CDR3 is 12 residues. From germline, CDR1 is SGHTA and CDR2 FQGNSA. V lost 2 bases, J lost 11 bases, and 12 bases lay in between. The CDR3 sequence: CASSLRLAGAFF. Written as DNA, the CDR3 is TGTGCCAGCAGCTTAAGATTGGCAGGTGCTTTCTTT.

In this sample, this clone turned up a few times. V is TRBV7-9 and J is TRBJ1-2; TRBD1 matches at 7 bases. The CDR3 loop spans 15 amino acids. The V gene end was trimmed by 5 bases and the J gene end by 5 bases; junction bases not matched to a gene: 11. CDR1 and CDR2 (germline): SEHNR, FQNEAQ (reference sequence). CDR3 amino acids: CASSPQDRNRYGYTF. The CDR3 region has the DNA TGTGCCAGCAGCCCCCAGGACAGGAACCGTTATGGCTACACCTTC.

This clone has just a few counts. The CDR3 nucleotides are TGTGCCAGCAGTGAAATCCAGGCGCACTCTGGAAACACCATATATTTT. This codes for CASSEIQAHSGNTIYF. The V and J genes are TRBV2 and TRBJ1-3; D is undetermined. CDR1 and CDR2 (germline): SNHLY, FYNNEI. This CDR3 is 16 amino acids long. Trimming took 2 bases from V and 0 from J, leaving 11 bases between them. Full variable domain (remainder filled in from reference TRBV2 and TRBJ1-3): EPEVTQTPSHQVTQMGQEVILRCVPISNHLYFYWYRQILGQKVEFLVSFYNNEISEKSEIFDDQFSVERPDGSNFTLKIRSTKLEDSAMYFCASSEIQAHSGNTIYFGEGSWLTVV.

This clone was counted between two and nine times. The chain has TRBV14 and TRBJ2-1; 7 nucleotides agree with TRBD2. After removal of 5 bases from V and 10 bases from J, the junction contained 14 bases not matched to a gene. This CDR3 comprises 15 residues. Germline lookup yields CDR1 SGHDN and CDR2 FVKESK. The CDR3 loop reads CASSFRTRSLGEQFF. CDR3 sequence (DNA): TGTGCCAGCAGCTTCCGGACTAGGAGTTTGGGAGAGCAGTTCTTC.

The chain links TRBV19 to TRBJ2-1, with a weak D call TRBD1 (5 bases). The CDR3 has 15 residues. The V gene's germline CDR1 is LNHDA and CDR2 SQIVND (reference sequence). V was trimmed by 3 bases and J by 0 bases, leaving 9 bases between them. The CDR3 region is CASSITGDSYNEQFF. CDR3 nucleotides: TGTGCCAGTAGTATTACAGGCGACTCCTACAATGAGCAGTTCTTC.

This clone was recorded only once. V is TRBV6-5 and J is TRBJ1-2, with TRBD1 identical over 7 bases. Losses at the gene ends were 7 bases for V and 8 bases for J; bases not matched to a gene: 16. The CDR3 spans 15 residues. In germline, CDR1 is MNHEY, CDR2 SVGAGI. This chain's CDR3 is CASTPMRETGYGYTF. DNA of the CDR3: TGTGCCAGCACCCCGATGAGGGAGACAGGGTACGGCTACACCTTC.

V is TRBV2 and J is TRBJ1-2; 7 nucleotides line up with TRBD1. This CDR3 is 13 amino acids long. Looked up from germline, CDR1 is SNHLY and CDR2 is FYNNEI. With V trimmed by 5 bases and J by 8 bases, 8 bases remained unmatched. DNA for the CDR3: TGTGCCAGCAGTCGTGACAGGGCGAGCGGCTACACCTTC. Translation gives CASSRDRASGYTF.

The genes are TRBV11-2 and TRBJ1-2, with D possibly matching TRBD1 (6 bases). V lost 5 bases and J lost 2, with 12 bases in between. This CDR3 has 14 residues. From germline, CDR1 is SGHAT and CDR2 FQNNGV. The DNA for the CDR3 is TGTGCCAGCAGCCGTGGTAGGGGGAACTATGGCTACACCTTC. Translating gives CASSRGRGNYGYTF.

This CDR3 is CASSLVGTGYLNYGYTF. CDR3 nucleotides: TGTGCCAGCAGCTTAGTAGGGACAGGGTACCTTAACTATGGCTACACCTTC. This chain connects TRBV7-2 to TRBJ1-2, with TRBD1 matching 9 bases. CDR3 length: 17 amino acids. Germline V gene data show CDR1 as SGHTA and CDR2 as FQGNSA. V gave up 1 base and J gave up 1 base; unmatched junction bases: 7.

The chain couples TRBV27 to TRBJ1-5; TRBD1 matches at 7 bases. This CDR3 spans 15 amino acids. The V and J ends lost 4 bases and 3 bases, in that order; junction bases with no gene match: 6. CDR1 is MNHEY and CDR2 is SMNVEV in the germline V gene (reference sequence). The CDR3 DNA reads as TGTGCCAGCAGTTCAAAGACAGGGCCCAATCAGCCCCAGCATTTT. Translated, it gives CASSSKTGPNQPQHF.